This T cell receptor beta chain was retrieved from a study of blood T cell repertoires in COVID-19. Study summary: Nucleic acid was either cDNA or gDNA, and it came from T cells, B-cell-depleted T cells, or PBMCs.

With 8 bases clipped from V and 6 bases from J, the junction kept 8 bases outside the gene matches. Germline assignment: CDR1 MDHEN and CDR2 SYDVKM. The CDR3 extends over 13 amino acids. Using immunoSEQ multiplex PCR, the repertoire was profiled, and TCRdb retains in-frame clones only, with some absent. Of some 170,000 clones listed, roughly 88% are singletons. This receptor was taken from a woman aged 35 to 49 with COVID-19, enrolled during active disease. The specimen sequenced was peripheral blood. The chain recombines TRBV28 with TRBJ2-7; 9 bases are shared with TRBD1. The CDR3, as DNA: TGTGCCAGCCGGCGGGACAGGGTAGGCGAGCAGTACTTC. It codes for CASRRDRVGEQYF.